This T cell receptor beta chain was profiled in a study of chemoradiotherapy in HPV16-positive cancers (dated by TCRdb to the early 2020s). With regard to the full study: Candidate HPV-specific T-cell clones and common TCR motifs were defined by functional T-cell assays performed on cells from two HPV16-positive patients. Whether T-cell immunity against the HPV oncoproteins E6 and E7 changes during chemoradiotherapy and whether survival is affected by this immunity were examined in the study. TCR repertoires from more than 70 patients with HPV-related cancers were then used to track the candidate HPV-specific TCRs and motifs.

Trimming removed 3 bases from V and 1 base from J, leaving 6 bases between the germline ends. The CDR3 contains 13 residues, cysteine and phenylalanine counted. CDR3 DNA is the only sequence kept; it has 39 bases, read in frame from the first base. From the germline V gene, CDR1 is MNHNS and CDR2 is SASEGT. Repertoires were sampled repeatedly over the course of chemoradiotherapy so that clonal expansion in the tumor microenvironment could be followed. On this clone: Its antigen remains unidentified. Base qualities are not recorded, but no much larger clone differs from it by a single base.

Study-wide findings and limitations: The functional definition of HPV-specific T cells was derived from only a couple of HPV16-positive patients, and the survival association was reported for HPV16-positive patients. Expansion of candidate HPV-specific clones and E7-related TCR motifs was observed in the tumor microenvironment during treatment, whereas no such expansion was observed for non-HPV-specific T cells. Among HPV16-positive patients, expansion of HPV-responsive T cells during chemoradiotherapy was associated with better recurrence-free survival.

Library method: the immunoSEQ multiplex PCR assay. The immuneACCESS repertoire file appears here via TCRdb, limited to in-frame rearrangements. These files lack a portion of the clones; in checked studies, under half of the deficit traces to unresolved V genes, and the cause of the others is not known. The sample yields some 1,300 clones; more than 70% were counted once. The leading ten clones occupy roughly 5% of the sample. The TCR comes from a human donor with HPV-associated anogenital cancer. The specimen comprised tumor tissue, sampled from a patient who underwent chemoradiotherapy. The V and J genes are TRBV6-1 and TRBJ1-1; the D gene is possibly TRBD1, with 6 bases matching. The CDR3 here reads CASSDRGNTEAFF. The DNA reads as follows: TGTGCCAGCAGTGACAGGGGGAACACTGAAGCTTTCTTT.